Listed here is a single T cell receptor (beta chain). After template switching added a universal primer site, the resulting cDNA carried unique molecular identifiers. TCRdb re-derived calls from the 5' RACE reads in MiXCR, one entry per CDR3 protein. The profile shows around 100,000 distinct CDR3 sequences, 4.5% to 6.5% of them singletons. The data derive from a study of identical twins. CDR3 length equals 16 residues. From germline, CDR1 is LNHDA and CDR2 SQIVND (reference sequence). V was pared by 2 bases and J by 5 bases, with 7 bases of the junction left unmatched. The chain is built from TRBV19 and TRBJ2-2; 8 nucleotides agree with TRBD2. This TCR came from a woman aged 45-65 years in good health. Sequencing was carried out using memory T cells sorted from blood. This chain's CDR3 is CASSINPGGPTGELFF. The CDR3 bases are TGTGCCAGTAGTATAAACCCGGGAGGGCCAACCGGGGAGCTGTTTTTT.